These 14 T cell receptor beta chains share one sample of origin, sequenced in a study of shared clonotypes between healthy human individuals. Here immunoSEQ multiplex PCR was the method, and the copy in TCRdb shows in-frame clones only, minus some. The repertoire holds over a million clones, with approximately 80% as singletons. Specimen: memory CD4+ T cells from PBMCs. Indicated subset: CD45RA-negative fraction. These TCRs come from a man aged 18 to 30 in good health. Some clones in this sample may be carry-over from other donors' samples.

V and J are TRBV7-3 and TRBJ2-1; D is uncertain. Germline CDR1 reads SGHTA; CDR2 reads FQGTGA. CDR3 length equals 17 residues. Trimming stripped 1 base from V and 0 bases from J, with 13 bases between. CDR3 loop: CASSLRVGLDSYNEQFF. CDR3 nucleotides: TGTGCCAGCAGCTTAAGGGTTGGGCTAGACTCCTACAATGAGCAGTTCTTC.

V gene TRBV27 combines with J gene TRBJ1-5, with a possible D match to TRBD1 (6 bases). The CDR3 runs 15 residues. Germline V gene data show CDR1 as MNHEY and CDR2 as SMNVEV (reference sequence). V was shortened by 1 base and J by 6 bases, with 13 bases between the two germline ends. CDR3 coding DNA: TGTGCCAGCAGTTTATTGCGGGACAAAGGTCAGCCCCAGCATTTT. This encodes CASSLLRDKGQPQHF.

The gene calls are TRBV27 and TRBJ1-6; no definite D call. Trimming stripped 2 bases from V and 5 bases from J, with 13 bases between. The CDR3 has 16 amino acids. Per germline, CDR1 MNHEY and CDR2 SMNVEV (reference sequence). CDR3 coding DNA: TGTGCCAGCAGTTTAAGGCCCGGCGGGGATAATTCACCCCTCCACTTT. Residues: CASSLRPGGDNSPLHF.

This clone was counted a single time. This likely stems from a read error, as it lies one base from a far larger clone. The gene calls are TRBV28 and TRBJ1-2, with 9 bases identical to TRBD1. CDR1 is MDHEN, CDR2 SYDVKM, per germline. Trimming took 2 bases from V and 8 from J; bases not matched to a gene: 3. This CDR3 spans 13 amino acids. The CDR3 sequence: CASSLAGQGGYTF. Written as DNA, the CDR3 is TGTGCCAGCAGTTTAGCGGGACAGGGAGGCTACACCTTC.

This clone came up a few times. This sample includes further DNA sequences coding for the same CDR3. The chain uses TRBV2 and TRBJ2-5, with D perhaps assigned TRBD1 or TRBD2 (6 bases each). CDR1 and CDR2 (germline): SNHLY, FYNNEI. CDR3 length: 15 amino acids. Between the trimmed V and J ends, which lost 3 bases and 1 base, there was a span of 12 bases. This chain's CDR3 is CASSDRGQGQETQYF. CDR3 sequence (DNA): TGTGCCAGCAGTGATCGGGGGCAGGGCCAAGAGACCCAGTACTTC.

This CDR3 is CASSLTGTWTGELFF. The CDR3, as DNA: TGTGCCAGCAGCCTAACAGGGACTTGGACCGGGGAGCTGTTTTTT. The chain combines TRBV14 with TRBJ2-2; tentatively, D is TRBD1 or TRBD2 (6 bases each). There are 15 residues in the CDR3. The germline V gene encodes CDR1 SGHDN and CDR2 FVKESK. Trimming shortened V by 4 bases and J by 5 bases, and 14 bases separated the two germline ends.

About this clone itself: The sample has other DNA sequences that encode this CDR3 too. This chain joins TRBV2 and TRBJ1-5; D perhaps matches TRBD1 (5 bases). Trimming took off 2 bases at V and 4 bases at J, with 9 bases between the two ends. This CDR3 comprises 14 residues. Germline V gene lookup returns CDR1 SNHLY and CDR2 FYNNEI. CDR3 region: CASSESTANQPQHF. CDR3 DNA sequence: TGTGCCAGCAGTGAATCGACAGCGAATCAGCCCCAGCATTTT. The whole variable domain, remainder taken from reference TRBV2 and TRBJ1-5, is EPEVTQTPSHQVTQMGQEVILRCVPISNHLYFYWYRQILGQKVEFLVSFYNNEISEKSEIFDDQFSVERPDGSNFTLKIRSTKLEDSAMYFCASSESTANQPQHFGDGTRLSIL.

The rearrangement uses TRBV6-1 and TRBJ1-5, with TRBD1 matching 9 bases. Looked up from germline, CDR1 is MNHNS and CDR2 is SASEGT. With V trimmed by 8 bases and J by 3 bases, 2 bases remained unmatched. The CDR3 is 13 residues long. CDR3 sequence: CASRDRANQPQHF. The CDR3 DNA sequence: TGTGCCAGCCGGGACAGGGCCAATCAGCCCCAGCATTTT.

The V and J genes are TRBV29-1 and TRBJ2-7; maybe TRBD1 (6 bases). CDR1 is SQVTM, CDR2 ANQGSEA, per germline. V was trimmed by 7 bases and J by 5 bases, leaving 15 bases between them. The CDR3 runs 12 residues. The CDR3 sequence: CSARLNRDEQYF. CDR3 DNA: TGCAGCGCCCGACTAAACAGGGACGAGCAGTACTTC.

This chain links TRBV4-1 with TRBJ2-3; no clear D. The CDR3 length is 13 residues. The germline CDR1 and CDR2 sequences are MGHRA and YSYEKL. Trimming shortened V by 2 bases and J by 3 bases, and 6 bases separated the two germline ends. This chain's CDR3 is CASSQPQTDTQYF. The DNA for the CDR3 is TGCGCCAGCAGCCAACCTCAGACAGATACGCAGTATTTT.

This clone was seen just once. The chain joins TRBV5-1 to TRBJ1-6; tentative D call: TRBD1 (5 bases). CDR1 SGHRS and CDR2 YFSETQ come from the germline V gene. Trimming left V 5 bases short and J 7 bases short, with 10 bases between. The CDR3 covers 13 residues. CDR3 coding DNA: TGCGCCAGCAGGGGGGAAGGGAATTCACCCCTCCACTTT. This translates into CASRGEGNSPLHF.

The V call is TRBV28, the J call TRBJ2-7; no definite D call. The germline V gene encodes CDR1 MDHEN and CDR2 SYDVKM. Trimming took off 6 bases at V and 5 bases at J, with 17 bases between the two ends. This CDR3 is 14 amino acids long. This chain's CDR3 is CASSPGGNKDEQYF. CDR3 coding DNA: TGTGCCAGCAGCCCCGGTGGGAACAAGGACGAGCAGTACTTC.

The chain joins TRBV6-4 to TRBJ1-1; D possibly corresponds to TRBD1 (6 bases). Trimming stripped 4 bases from V and 5 bases from J, with 17 bases between. Germline V gives CDR1 MRHNA, CDR2 SNTAGT. This CDR3 comprises 15 residues. The CDR3 loop reads CASSAAGTPRTEAFF. CDR3 coding DNA: TGTGCCAGCAGTGCGGCCGGGACACCGAGGACTGAAGCTTTCTTT.

This chain links TRBV15 with TRBJ2-1, with a weak D call TRBD1 (5 bases). CDR3 length: 14 residues. V lost 1 base to trimming and J lost 13 bases, with 17 bases between them. CDR1 and CDR2 from the germline V gene are LNHNV and YYDKDF (reference sequence). The CDR3 sequence: CATSRVPGGAYQFF. DNA for the CDR3: TGTGCCACCAGCAGAGTCCCAGGTGGGGCATATCAGTTCTTC. Looking up the rest from reference TRBV15 and TRBJ2-1 gives the full variable domain: DAMVIQNPRYQVTQFGKPVTLSCSQTLNHNVMYWYQQKSSQAPKLLFHYYDKDFNNEADTPDNFQSRRPNTSFCFLDIRSPGLGDTAMYLCATSRVPGGAYQFFGPGTRLTVL.